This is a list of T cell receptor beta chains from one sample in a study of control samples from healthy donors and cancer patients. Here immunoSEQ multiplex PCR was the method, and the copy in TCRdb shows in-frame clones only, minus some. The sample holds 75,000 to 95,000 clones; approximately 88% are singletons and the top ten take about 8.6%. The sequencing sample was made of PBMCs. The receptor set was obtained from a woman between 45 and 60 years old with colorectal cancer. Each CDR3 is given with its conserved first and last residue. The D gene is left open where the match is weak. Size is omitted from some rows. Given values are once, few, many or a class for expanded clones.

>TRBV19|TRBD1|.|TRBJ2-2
TGTGCCAGTAGCACACAGGGGGTCGGGGAGCTGTTTTTT
CASSTQGVGELFF
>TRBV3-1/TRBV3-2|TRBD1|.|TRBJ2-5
TGTGCCAGCAGCCAAAACAGGGGTTCAGAGACCCAGTACTTC
CASSQNRGSETQYF
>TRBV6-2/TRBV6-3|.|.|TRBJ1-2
TGTGCCAGCAGTTACGGGGTATATCTCCGGGCGTTCTATGGCTACACCTTC
CASSYGVYLRAFYGYTF
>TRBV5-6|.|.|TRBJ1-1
TGTGCCAGCAGCTTGAGACAAAACACTGAAGCTTTCTTT
CASSLRQNTEAFF
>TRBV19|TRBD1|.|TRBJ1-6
TGTGCCAGTGCCGGGACAGTTGTTAATTCACCCCTCCACTTT
CASAGTVVNSPLHF
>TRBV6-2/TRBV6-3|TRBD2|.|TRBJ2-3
TGTGCCAGCAGTAAGCTAGCGGGGGGTGTCACAGATACGCAGTATTTT
CASSKLAGGVTDTQYF
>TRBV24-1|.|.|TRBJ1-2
TGTGCCACCAGTGACCCAAGCCTGGCCCCAGGGGATGGCTACACCTTC
CATSDPSLAPGDGYTF
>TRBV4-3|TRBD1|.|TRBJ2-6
TGCGCCAGCAGCCAACATAAAATACAGGGGGACGCCTCTGGGGCCAACGTCCTGACTTTC
CASSQHKIQGDASGANVLTF
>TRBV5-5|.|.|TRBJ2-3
TGTGCCAGCAGCTACTGGGCAGATACGCAGTATTTT
CASSYWADTQYF
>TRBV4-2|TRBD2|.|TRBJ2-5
TGTGCCAGCAGCCAAGACGGTCTAGCGGGGGGGTACCAAGAGACCCAGTACTTC
CASSQDGLAGGYQETQYF
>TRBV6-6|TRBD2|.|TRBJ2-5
TGTGCCAGCAGTAAGCGGGGGAGCCAAGAGACCCAGTACTTC
CASSKRGSQETQYF
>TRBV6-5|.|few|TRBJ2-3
TGTGCCAGCAGTCCCGGGGAGGGCACAGATACGCAGTATTTT
CASSPGEGTDTQYF
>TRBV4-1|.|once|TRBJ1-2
TGCGCCAGCAGCCACCCGGGTCGCGTCTATGGCTACACCTTC
CASSHPGRVYGYTF
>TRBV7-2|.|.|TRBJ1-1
TGTGCCAGCAGCCCCCATCGGGGCAGCACTGAAGCTTTCTTT
CASSPHRGSTEAFF
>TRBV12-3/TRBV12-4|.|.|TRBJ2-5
TGTGCCAGCAGATCTGAAGGGGAGACCCAGTACTTC
CASRSEGETQYF
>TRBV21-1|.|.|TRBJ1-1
TGTGCCAGCAGCCCTGACACCGGGACAGGGAGAAGGGCGAACACTGAAGCTTTCTTT
CASSPDTGTGRRANTEAFF
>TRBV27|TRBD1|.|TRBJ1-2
TGTGCCAGCAGCCCGCAGGGGGAAAATGGCTACACCTTC
CASSPQGENGYTF
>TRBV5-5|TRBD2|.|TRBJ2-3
TGTGCCAGCAGCCGGGTAGCGGGGGGTTCAGATACGCAGTATTTT
CASSRVAGGSDTQYF
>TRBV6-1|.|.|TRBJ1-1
TGTGCCAGCAGTGAAAATCGACAGGCCTTT
CASSENRQAF
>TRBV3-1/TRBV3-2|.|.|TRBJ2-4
TGTGCCAGCAGCCAAGGGAGGCGAGGGGCCAAAAACATTCAGTACTTC
CASSQGRRGAKNIQYF
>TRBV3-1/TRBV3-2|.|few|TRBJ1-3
TGTGCCAGCAGCCAAGATAATCGGAACACCATATATTTT
CASSQDNRNTIYF
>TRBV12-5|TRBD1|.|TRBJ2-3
TGTGCTAGTGGCCCTGGGACAGGTGGTGGAACAGATACGCAGTATTTT
CASGPGTGGGTDTQYF
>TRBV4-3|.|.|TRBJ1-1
TGCGCCAGCAGCCAAGCCGCGGGATTAACTGAAGCTTTCTTT
CASSQAAGLTEAFF
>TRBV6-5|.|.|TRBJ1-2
TGTGCCAGCAGGCTTCCCATTCCAGATCGCTACACCTTC
CASRLPIPDRYTF
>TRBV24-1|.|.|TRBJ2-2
TGTGCCAGCCGGGACCCCGGGACCGGGGAGCTGTTTTTT
CASRDPGTGELFF
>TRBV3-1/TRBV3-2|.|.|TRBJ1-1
TGTGCCAGCAGCCAAGGGTCGAGTGAAGCTTTCTTT
CASSQGSSEAFF
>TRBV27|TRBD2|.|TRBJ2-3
TGTGCCAGCAGTTGGACCGGGGGGGCCAGAGATACGCAGTATTTT
CASSWTGGARDTQYF
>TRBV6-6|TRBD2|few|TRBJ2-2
TGTGCCAGCAGTCCCTTGAGCGGGGGGTCGAACACCGGGGAGCTGTTTTTT
CASSPLSGGSNTGELFF
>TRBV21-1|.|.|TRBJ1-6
TGTGCCAGCAGCAAAACTTGGCCGAAGGGGAAATTAGGGTCACCCCTCCACTTT
CASSKTWPKGKLGSPLHF
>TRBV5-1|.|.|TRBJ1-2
TGCGCCAGCAGCTTGGATGGCTATGGCTACACCTTC
CASSLDGYGYTF
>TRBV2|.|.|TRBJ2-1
TGTGCCAGCAGTGTGGACGGGGGTACCAATGAGCAGTTCTTC
CASSVDGGTNEQFF
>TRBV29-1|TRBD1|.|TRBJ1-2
TGCAGCGTCCAACCGACAGGGAAAGGCTACACCTTC
CSVQPTGKGYTF
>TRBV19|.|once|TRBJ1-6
TGTGCCAGTAGTATTGGCAGGGGAGATTCACCCCTCCACTTT
CASSIGRGDSPLHF
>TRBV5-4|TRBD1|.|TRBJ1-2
TGTGCCAGCAGCTTGGGGGGACAGGAGTCCTACTATGGCTACACCTTC
CASSLGGQESYYGYTF
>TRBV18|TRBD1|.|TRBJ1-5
TGTGCCAGCTCTCAGGGGGATCAGCCCCAGCATTTT
CASSQGDQPQHF
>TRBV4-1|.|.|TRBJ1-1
TGCGCCAGCAGCCAAGCTAACACTGAAGCTTTCTTT
CASSQANTEAFF
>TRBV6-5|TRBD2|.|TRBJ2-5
TGTGCCAGCAGTTACTCGGGAGCGGGGGTGAAGACCCAGTACTTC
CASSYSGAGVKTQYF
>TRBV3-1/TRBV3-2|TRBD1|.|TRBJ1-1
TGTGCCAGCAGCCAAGGTTCAGGGGGATATGGAGCTTTCTTT
CASSQGSGGYGAFF
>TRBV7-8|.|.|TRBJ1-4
TGTGCCAGCAGCTTAGCGAGCCGGGCCTCCCCTGAAAAACTGTTTTTT
CASSLASRASPEKLFF
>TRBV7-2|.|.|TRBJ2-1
TGTGCCAGCAGCTTTCAAGGACGATCAAATGAGCAGTTCTTC
CASSFQGRSNEQFF
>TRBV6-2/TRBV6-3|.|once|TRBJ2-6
TGTGCCAGCAGTTACACCAGCACTGGGGCCAACGTCCTGACTTTC
CASSYTSTGANVLTF
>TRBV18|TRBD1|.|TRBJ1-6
TGTGCCAGTTCTGGACAGGGGAATTCACCCCTCCACTTT
CASSGQGNSPLHF
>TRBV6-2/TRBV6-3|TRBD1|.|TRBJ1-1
TGTGCCAGCAGTTACCGCCCCTGGGACAGGGGATACGGCACTGAAGCTTTCTTT
CASSYRPWDRGYGTEAFF